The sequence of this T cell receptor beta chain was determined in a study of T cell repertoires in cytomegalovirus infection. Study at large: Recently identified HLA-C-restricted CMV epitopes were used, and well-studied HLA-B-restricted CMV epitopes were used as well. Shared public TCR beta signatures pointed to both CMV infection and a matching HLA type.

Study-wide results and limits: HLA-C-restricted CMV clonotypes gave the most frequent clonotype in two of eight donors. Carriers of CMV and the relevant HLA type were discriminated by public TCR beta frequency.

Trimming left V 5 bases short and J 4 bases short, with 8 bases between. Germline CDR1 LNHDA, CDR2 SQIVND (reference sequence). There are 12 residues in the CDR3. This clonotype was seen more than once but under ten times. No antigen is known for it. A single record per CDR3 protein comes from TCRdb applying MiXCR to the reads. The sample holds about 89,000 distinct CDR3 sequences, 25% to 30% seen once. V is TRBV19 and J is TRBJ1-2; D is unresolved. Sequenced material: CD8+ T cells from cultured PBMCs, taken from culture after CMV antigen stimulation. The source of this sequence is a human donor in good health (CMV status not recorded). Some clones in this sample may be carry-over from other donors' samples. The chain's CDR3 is CASSVTGYGYTF. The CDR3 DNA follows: TGTGCCAGTAGTGTGACCGGCTATGGCTACACCTTC.